This entry lists 21 T cell receptor beta chains sequenced from one sample in a study of Tregs in tolerant kidney transplant recipients. Mixed chimerism was transient after nonmyeloablative marrow transplants from related graft donors. Measured with immunoSEQ multiplex PCR; TCRdb has only the in-frame clones, and not every one. The sample records fewer than 95,000 clones, over 85% being singletons. The sample consisted of CD4+ T cells from blood (PBMCs), taken 12 months after the transplant. All receptors derive from a human patient who received a combined kidney and bone marrow transplant. Among the T cells, some may be from the graft donor.

As concerns this clone: This specimen includes other DNA sequences encoding the same CDR3. V usage is TRBV7-6 and J usage is TRBJ2-5, with 9 bases fitting TRBD2. The length of the CDR3 is 16 residues. Losses at the gene ends were 2 bases for V and 1 base for J; bases not matched to a gene: 5. Germline V gene lookup returns CDR1 SGHVS and CDR2 FNYEAQ. CDR3 nucleotides: TGTGCCAGCAGCTTACAGGCGGGAGGGTTCCAAGAGACCCAGTACTTC. Translation: CASSLQAGGFQETQYF.

This sequence joins TRBV5-1 and TRBJ2-2; TRBD2 matches at 8 bases. Trimming took 3 bases from V and 2 from J; bases not matched to a gene: 9. Germline values: CDR1 SGHRS, CDR2 YFSETQ. The CDR3 is made up of 17 amino acids. CDR3 in DNA: TGCGCCAGCAGCTCTTCTCTGCGGGGGGTTAACACCGGGGAGCTGTTTTTT. It specifies CASSSSLRGVNTGELFF. Filled out from reference TRBV5-1 and TRBJ2-2, the complete variable domain reads KAGVTQTPRYLIKTRGQQVTLSCSPISGHRSVSWYQQTPGQGLQFLFEYFSETQRNKGNFPGRFSGRQFSNSRSEMNVSTLELGDSALYLCASSSSLRGVNTGELFFGEGSRLTVL.

The rearrangement links TRBV19 to TRBJ2-2; D unresolved. There are 12 residues in the CDR3. The germline V gene encodes CDR1 LNHDA and CDR2 SQIVND (reference sequence). V was shortened by 3 bases and J by 7 bases, with 6 bases between the two germline ends. The CDR3 DNA sequence: TGTGCCAGTAGTATCGGTGTCGGGGAGCTGTTTTTT. Its translation is CASSIGVGELFF.

This chain links TRBV2 with TRBJ2-5; tentatively, D is TRBD2 (7 bases). Germline-derived CDR1 and CDR2 are SNHLY and FYNNEI. The CDR3 covers 12 residues. CDR3 sequence (DNA): TGTGCAGGGGGGGGCACGGAAGAGACCCAGTACTTC. Its protein is CAGGGTEETQYF.

The V gene is TRBV23-1, the J gene TRBJ1-5, with TRBD1 as a possible D gene (6 bases). TRBV23-1 is known as an ORF, though its function is uncertain. The CDR3 has 14 residues. V lost 6 bases, J lost 5 bases, and 14 bases lay in between. As DNA, the CDR3 is TGCGCCAGCAGACCCGGGACACTTGATCAGCCCCAGCATTTT. Translating gives CASRPGTLDQPQHF.

The chain carries TRBV5-4 and TRBJ1-2, with a tentative D call TRBD1 (6 bases). This CDR3 has 15 amino acids. Germline values: CDR1 SGHNT, CDR2 YYREEE (reference sequence). Trimming cost V 7 bases and J 3 bases, with 19 bases left between them. Here the CDR3 reads CASRRSRQVDYGYTF. The DNA for the CDR3 is TGTGCCAGCCGCAGATCCAGACAGGTGGACTATGGCTACACCTTC.

This chain connects TRBV19 to TRBJ1-2; D gene unclear. Germline CDR1 and CDR2: LNHDA and SQIVND (reference sequence). V was cut by 7 bases and J by 7 bases, with 13 bases left in between. CDR3 length equals 12 residues. The CDR3, as DNA: TGTGCCAGTACTGAGGGAGTCGCTGGCTACACCTTC. Translating gives CASTEGVAGYTF.

V usage is TRBV11-3 and J usage is TRBJ2-3, with TRBD2 identical over 10 bases. V was pared by 1 base and J by 2 bases, with 3 bases of the junction left unmatched. The CDR3 contains 16 residues. Germline assignment: CDR1 SGHNT and CDR2 YENEEA. CDR3 region: CASSLGTSGATDTQYF. In nucleotides, the CDR3 is TGTGCCAGCAGCTTAGGGACTAGCGGAGCCACAGATACGCAGTATTTT.

The rearrangement joins TRBV2 to TRBJ1-5; D may be TRBD1 (5 bases). Germline V CDR1 and CDR2: SNHLY, FYNNEI. The CDR3 loop spans 15 amino acids. V was clipped by 7 bases and J by 4 bases, with 17 bases between them. Here the CDR3 reads CASNPADSDNQPQHF. The CDR3 DNA reads TGTGCCAGCAATCCCGCCGACAGTGATAATCAGCCCCAGCATTTT. The full variable domain, with the rest looked up from reference TRBV2 and TRBJ1-5, is EPEVTQTPSHQVTQMGQEVILRCVPISNHLYFYWYRQILGQKVEFLVSFYNNEISEKSEIFDDQFSVERPDGSNFTLKIRSTKLEDSAMYFCASNPADSDNQPQHFGDGTRLSIL.

The genes are TRBV4-1 and TRBJ2-3, with D maybe TRBD2 (7 bases). The CDR3 runs 15 residues. The ends were cut back, 5 bases at V and 6 bases at J, with 18 bases in the middle. From germline, CDR1 is MGHRA and CDR2 YSYEKL. The CDR3 loop reads CASSSGVAGPDTQYF. DNA for the CDR3: TGCGCCAGCAGCTCAGGGGTAGCGGGCCCGGATACGCAGTATTTT.

The chain links TRBV12-5 to TRBJ2-1; TRBD1 matches 9 bases. In germline, CDR1 is LGHNT, CDR2 FRNRAP. This CDR3 has 18 residues. V lost 1 base, J lost 7 bases, and 14 bases stayed unmatched. CDR3 sequence (DNA): TGTGCTAGTGGTTTGGGGGGACAGGGATTAATTACAGTGAATGAGCAGTTCTTC. Translating it yields CASGLGGQGLITVNEQFF.

The V and J genes are TRBV19 and TRBJ2-7; 7 bases are a match to TRBD2. This CDR3 region has 15 residues. Germline CDR1 is LNHDA and CDR2 is SQIVND (reference sequence). With V trimmed by 5 bases and J by 3 bases, 10 bases remained unmatched. In DNA, the CDR3 is TGTGCCAGTAGTTCCAGACAGCGGGAAGTCTACGAGCAGTACTTC. It yields the protein CASSSRQREVYEQYF.

The chain joins TRBV5-4 to TRBJ2-6; possibly TRBD1 for D (5 bases). In germline, CDR1 is SGHNT, CDR2 YYREEE (reference sequence). The CDR3 consists of 16 residues. Between the trimmed V and J ends, which lost 4 bases and 0 bases, there was a span of 11 bases. CDR3 amino acids: CASSTTANSGANVLTF. In nucleotides, the CDR3 is TGTGCCAGCAGCACGACAGCCAACTCTGGGGCCAACGTCCTGACTTTC.

The gene calls are TRBV19 and TRBJ2-7; the D is unclear. CDR1 and CDR2 (germline): LNHDA, SQIVND (reference sequence). Trimming took off 6 bases at V and 2 bases at J, with 17 bases between the two ends. This CDR3 region has 15 residues. CDR3 sequence (DNA): TGTGCCAGTAGACCGGTTGGAAGCGCGACCTACGAGCAGTACTTC. It codes for CASRPVGSATYEQYF.

The gene calls are TRBV11-3 and TRBJ1-2; D is perhaps TRBD1 (5 bases). CDR1 is SGHNT, CDR2 YENEEA, per germline. The length of the CDR3 is 14 residues. The V gene lost 5 bases and the J gene lost 6 bases, with 16 bases spanning the gap. CDR3 in amino acids: CASSTQGSMNGYTF. The CDR3 coding sequence is TGTGCCAGCAGCACTCAGGGCTCTATGAATGGCTACACCTTC.

This chain connects TRBV30 to TRBJ2-5; no clear D. Looked up from germline, CDR1 is GTSNPN and CDR2 is SVGIG (reference sequence). Trimming shortened V by 2 bases and J by 6 bases, and 16 bases separated the two germline ends. This CDR3 has 14 amino acids. This CDR3 reads CAWSFPRVEQTQYF. In nucleotides, the CDR3 is TGTGCCTGGAGTTTCCCACGAGTCGAGCAGACCCAGTACTTC.

This clone has just one count. The chain recombines TRBV5-5 with TRBJ2-6; perhaps TRBD1 as D (5 bases). The CDR3 runs to 17 residues. Trimming took off 0 bases at V and 0 bases at J, with 10 bases between the two ends. Germline V lookup: CDR1 SGHKS, CDR2 YYEKEE (reference sequence). The CDR3 DNA sequence: TGTGCCAGCAGCTTGGGACAGAGAAGCTCTGGGGCCAACGTCCTGACTTTC. Encoded protein: CASSLGQRSSGANVLTF.

V is TRBV19 and J is TRBJ2-1; TRBD2 matches at 13 bases. The V and J ends lost 8 bases and 7 bases, in that order; junction bases with no gene match: 5. CDR3 length: 14 residues. CDR1 is LNHDA and CDR2 is SQIVND in the germline V gene (reference sequence). CDR3 amino acids: CASGTSGRGNEQFF. The CDR3 DNA follows: TGTGCCAGTGGTACTAGCGGGAGGGGTAATGAGCAGTTCTTC. The variable domain in full, completed from reference TRBV19 and TRBJ2-1, reads DGGITQSPKYLFRKEGQNVTLSCEQNLNHDAMYWYRQDPGQGLRLIYYSQIVNDFQKGDIAEGYSVSREKKESFPLTVTSAQKNPTAFYLCASGTSGRGNEQFFGPGTRLTVL.

The chain employs TRBV30 and TRBJ1-1; 7 nucleotides agree with TRBD1. Trimming cost V 4 bases and J 3 bases; bases outside gene matches: 5. The CDR3 totals 13 residues. Germline-derived CDR1 and CDR2 are GTSNPN and SVGIG (reference sequence). The CDR3 sequence is CAWTATGYTEAFF. CDR3 DNA sequence: TGTGCCTGGACCGCGACAGGGTACACTGAAGCTTTCTTT.

V and J are TRBV19 and TRBJ1-3, with D perhaps TRBD1 (5 bases). The V end was cut by 3 bases, the J end by 0 bases, with 9 bases between. This CDR3 spans 15 amino acids. Germline V gene sequence: CDR1 LNHDA, CDR2 SQIVND (reference sequence). CDR3: CASSIQTGSGNTIYF. The CDR3 DNA reads TGTGCCAGTAGTATTCAAACAGGCTCTGGAAACACCATATATTTT.

V is TRBV7-2 and J is TRBJ2-7, with a weak D call TRBD1 (6 bases). Germline CDR1 SGHTA, CDR2 FQGNSA. Trimming left V 3 bases short and J 2 bases short, with 17 bases between. The CDR3 contains 16 residues. The CDR3 bases are TGTGCCAGCAGCTTCCTACCAGGGGTTCCCACCTACGAGCAGTACTTC. Protein: CASSFLPGVPTYEQYF.